The TCR beta chain described here comes from a study of pediatric ulcerative colitis. Assay used: immunoSEQ multiplex PCR; TCRdb lists only in-frame clones, some missing. The table includes about 36,000 clones, roughly 73% detected once. One to two pinch biopsies were taken from the rectum during colonoscopy. The sample was gut tissue. The clonotype comes from a boy between 10 and 17 years old with moderate ulcerative colitis.

CDR3: CASSLSADPTLYEQYF. CDR3 bases: TGCGCCAGCAGCTTGTCAGCGGACCCGACCCTCTACGAGCAGTACTTC. The chain carries TRBV5-1 and TRBJ2-7; tentatively, D is TRBD2 (5 bases). This CDR3 comprises 16 residues. Trimming removed 1 base at V and 3 bases at J, with 17 bases between. Germline CDR1 and CDR2: SGHRS and YFSETQ. Using reference TRBV5-1 and TRBJ2-7 for the parts outside the CDR3, the full variable domain is KAGVTQTPRYLIKTRGQQVTLSCSPISGHRSVSWYQQTPGQGLQFLFEYFSETQRNKGNFPGRFSGRQFSNSRSEMNVSTLELGDSALYLCASSLSADPTLYEQYFGPGTRLTVT.